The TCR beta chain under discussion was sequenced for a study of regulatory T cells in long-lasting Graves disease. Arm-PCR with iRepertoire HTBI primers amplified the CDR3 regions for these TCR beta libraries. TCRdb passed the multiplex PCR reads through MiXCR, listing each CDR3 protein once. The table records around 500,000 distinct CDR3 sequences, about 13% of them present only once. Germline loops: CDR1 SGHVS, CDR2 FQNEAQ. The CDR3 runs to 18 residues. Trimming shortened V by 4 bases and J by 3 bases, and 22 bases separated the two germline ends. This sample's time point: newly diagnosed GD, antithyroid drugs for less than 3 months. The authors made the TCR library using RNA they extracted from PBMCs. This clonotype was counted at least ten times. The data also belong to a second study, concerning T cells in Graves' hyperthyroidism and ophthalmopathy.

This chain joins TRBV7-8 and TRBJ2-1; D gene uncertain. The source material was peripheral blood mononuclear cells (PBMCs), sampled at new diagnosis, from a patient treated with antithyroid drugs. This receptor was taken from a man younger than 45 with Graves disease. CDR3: CASSSDPQHSRVYNEQFF. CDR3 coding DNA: TGTGCCAGCAGCTCAGACCCTCAACACTCACGGGTCTACAATGAGCAGTTCTTC.